A selection of T cell receptor beta chains follows, all from one sample in a study of T cells in Graves' hyperthyroidism and ophthalmopathy. TCRdb independently ran MiXCR on the multiplex PCR reads; one entry per CDR3 protein. In the table there are more than 450,000 distinct CDR3 sequences, 15% to 20% of which are singletons. Sequenced material: blood. Every receptor here comes from a man in his forties with Graves' ophthalmopathy. Both conserved end residues are part of each CDR3. The D gene is left open where the match is weak. A clone size is listed for some rows: how often the clone was seen (once, few, many), or a class if it is expanded.

d_call	v_call	j_call	clone_size	cdr3_aa	cdr3_nt
NA	TRBV18	TRBJ2-2	few	CASSPGSFTGELFF	TGTGCCAGCTCACCAGGTAGCTTCACCGGGGAGCTGTTTTTT
TRBD2	TRBV7-2	TRBJ2-7	many	CASSETSGVTYEQYF	TGTGCCAGCAGCGAAACTAGCGGGGTAACCTACGAGCAGTACTTC
TRBD1	TRBV7-9	TRBJ2-1	few	CASSPWTGGFRRGNEQLF	TGTGCCAGCAGCCCTTGGACAGGGGGCTTTCGACGCGGCAATGAGCAGCTCTTC
NA	TRBV20-1	TRBJ1-1	few	CSARRQMGMDTEAFF	TGCAGTGCTAGGCGGCAAATGGGGATGGACACTGAAGCTTTCTTT
TRBD2	TRBV25-1	TRBJ2-7	NA	CASRDRAGGMGEQYF	TGTGCCAGCAGAGATAGGGCGGGGGGCATGGGGGAGCAGTACTTC
TRBD2	TRBV7-8	TRBJ2-3	few	CASSLLTSGRPDTQYF	TGTGCCAGCAGCTTATTAACTAGCGGGAGGCCAGATACGCAGTATTTT
NA	TRBV28	TRBJ1-6	many	CASSLNNSPLHF	TGTGCCAGCAGTTTAAATAATTCACCCCTCCACTTT
NA	TRBV2	TRBJ1-6	NA	CASSDPGGLDSPLHF	TGTGCCAGCAGTGACCCGGGAGGACTTGATTCACCCCTCCACTTT
NA	TRBV5-6	TRBJ2-5	few	CASSLARQVQETQYF	TGTGCCAGCAGCTTGGCCCGGCAGGTCCAAGAGACCCAGTACTTC
TRBD2	TRBV6-5	TRBJ2-2	few	CASSYSGLARNTGELFF	TGTGCCAGCAGTTACTCCGGACTAGCGAGGAACACCGGGGAGCTGTTTTTT
NA	TRBV10-3	TRBJ1-4	few	CAISETSGEKLFF	TGTGCCATCAGTGAGACATCCGGGGAAAAACTGTTTTTT
NA	TRBV5-1	TRBJ2-5	NA	CASSMGDFQETQYF	TGCGCCAGCAGCATGGGGGACTTTCAAGAGACCCAGTACTTC
NA	TRBV27	TRBJ1-6	many	CASSLTGRNSPLHF	TGTGCCAGCAGCCTAACAGGGAGGAATTCACCCCTCCACTTT
TRBD2	TRBV30	TRBJ2-3	many	CAWSVDGGAGTQYF	TGTGCCTGGAGTGTTGACGGGGGGGCCGGTACGCAGTATTTT
TRBD2	TRBV3-1	TRBJ2-5	many	CASSQTSGSETQYF	TGTGCCAGCAGCCAGACTAGCGGGAGTGAGACCCAGTACTTC
TRBD2	TRBV20-1	TRBJ2-3	many	CSAPTSGGTDTQYF	TGCAGTGCTCCCACTAGCGGGGGCACAGATACGCAGTATTTT
NA	TRBV25-1	TRBJ2-1	NA	CASSVLGNEQFF	TGTGCCAGCAGTGTTTTAGGCAATGAGCAGTTCTTC